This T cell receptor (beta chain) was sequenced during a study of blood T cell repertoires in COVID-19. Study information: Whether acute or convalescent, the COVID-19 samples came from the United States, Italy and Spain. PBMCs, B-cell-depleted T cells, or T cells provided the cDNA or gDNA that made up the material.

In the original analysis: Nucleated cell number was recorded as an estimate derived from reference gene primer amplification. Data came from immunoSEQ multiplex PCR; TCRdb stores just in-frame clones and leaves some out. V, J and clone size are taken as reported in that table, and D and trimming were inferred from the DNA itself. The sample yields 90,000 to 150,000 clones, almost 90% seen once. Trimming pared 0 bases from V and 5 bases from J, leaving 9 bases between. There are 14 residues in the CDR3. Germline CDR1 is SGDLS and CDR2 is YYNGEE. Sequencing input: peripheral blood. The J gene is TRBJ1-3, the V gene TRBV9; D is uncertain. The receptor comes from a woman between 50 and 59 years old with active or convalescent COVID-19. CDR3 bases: TGTGCCAGCAGCGTAGGCGACTCGCGAAACACCATATATTTT. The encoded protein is CASSVGDSRNTIYF. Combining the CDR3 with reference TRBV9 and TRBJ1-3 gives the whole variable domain DSGVTQTPKHLITATGQRVTLRCSPRSGDLSVYWYQQSLDQGLQFLIQYYNGEERAKGNILERFSAQQFPDLHSELNLSSLELGDSALYFCASSVGDSRNTIYFGEGSWLTVV.